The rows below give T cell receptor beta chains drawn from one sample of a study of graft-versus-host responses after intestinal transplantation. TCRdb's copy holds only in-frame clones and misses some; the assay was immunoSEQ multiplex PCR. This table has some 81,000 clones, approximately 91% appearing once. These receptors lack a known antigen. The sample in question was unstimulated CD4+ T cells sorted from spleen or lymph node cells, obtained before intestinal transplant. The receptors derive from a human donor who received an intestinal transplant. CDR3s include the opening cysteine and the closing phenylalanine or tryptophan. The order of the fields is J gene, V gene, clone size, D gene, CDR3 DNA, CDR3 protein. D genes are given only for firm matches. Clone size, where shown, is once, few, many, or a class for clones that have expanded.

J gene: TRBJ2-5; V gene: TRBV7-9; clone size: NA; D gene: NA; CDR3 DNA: TGTGCCAGCAGCTTAGGGAAGGCCAGCCAGCGAGAGACCCAGTACTTC; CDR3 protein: CASSLGKASQRETQYF
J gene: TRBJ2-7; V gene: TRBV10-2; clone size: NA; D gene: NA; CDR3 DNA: TGCGCCAGCAGTGAGTCTTCTATGGTGCAGGGAAAATGGGCGACCTACGAGCAGTACTTC; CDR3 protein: CASSESSMVQGKWATYEQYF
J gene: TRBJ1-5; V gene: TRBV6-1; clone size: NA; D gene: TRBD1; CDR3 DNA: TGTGCCAGCAGTGATTGGAGGGGGCGAGGCAATCAGCCCCAGCATTTT; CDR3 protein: CASSDWRGRGNQPQHF
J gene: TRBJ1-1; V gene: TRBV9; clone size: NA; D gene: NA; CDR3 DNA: TGTGCCAGCAGCCCGGGAGGGGTGTTCACTGAAGCTTTCTTT; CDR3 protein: CASSPGGVFTEAFF
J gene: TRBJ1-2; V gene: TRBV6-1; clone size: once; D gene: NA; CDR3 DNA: TGTGCCAGCAGTGTCCGATGGGGGGGGAGCTATGGCTACACCTTC; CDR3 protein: CASSVRWGGSYGYTF
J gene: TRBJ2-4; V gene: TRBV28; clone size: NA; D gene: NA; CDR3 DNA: TGTGCCAGCAGTTTGGCAGGCGAGAGAAGGAACATTCAGTACTTC; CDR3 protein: CASSLAGERRNIQYF
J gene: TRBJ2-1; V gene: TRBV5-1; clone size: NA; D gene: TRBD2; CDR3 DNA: TGCGCCAGCAGCCCGGGAGGGGACGCCCTAAGCTCCTACAATGAGCAGTTCTTC; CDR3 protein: CASSPGGDALSSYNEQFF
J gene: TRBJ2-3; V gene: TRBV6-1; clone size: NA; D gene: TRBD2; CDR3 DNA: TGTGCCAGCAGTGTTCCTAGCGGGAGGGTGGGCACAGATACGCAGTATTTT; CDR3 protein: CASSVPSGRVGTDTQYF
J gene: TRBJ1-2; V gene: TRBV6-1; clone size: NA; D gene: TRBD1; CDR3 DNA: TGTGCCAGCAGAGAGACAGGGGACTATGGCTACACCTTC; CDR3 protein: CASRETGDYGYTF
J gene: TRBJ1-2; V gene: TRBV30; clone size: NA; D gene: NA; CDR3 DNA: TGTGCCTGGAGTCCGACATTTAACTATGGCTACACCTTC; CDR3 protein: CAWSPTFNYGYTF
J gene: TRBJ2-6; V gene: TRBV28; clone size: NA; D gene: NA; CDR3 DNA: TGTGCCAGCGTTCGGGGTGGGGCCAACGTCCTGACTTTC; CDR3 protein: CASVRGGANVLTF
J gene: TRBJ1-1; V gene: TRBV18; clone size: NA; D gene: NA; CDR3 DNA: TGTGCCAGCTCACTCGACAGAGAAGCTTTCTTT; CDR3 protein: CASSLDREAFF
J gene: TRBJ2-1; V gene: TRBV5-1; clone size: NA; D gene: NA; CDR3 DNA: TGCGCCAGCAGCTTGGTAGATGAGCAGTTCTTC; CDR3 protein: CASSLVDEQFF
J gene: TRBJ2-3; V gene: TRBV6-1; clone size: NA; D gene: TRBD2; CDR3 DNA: TGTGCCAGCAGTAAGCGGGAGGGCCTCACAGATACGCAGTATTTT; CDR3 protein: CASSKREGLTDTQYF
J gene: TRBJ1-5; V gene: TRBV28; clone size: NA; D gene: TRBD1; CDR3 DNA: TGTGCCAGCAGTCCGCCAGGACAGGGAGGCGGGCCCCAGCATTTT; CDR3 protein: CASSPPGQGGGPQHF
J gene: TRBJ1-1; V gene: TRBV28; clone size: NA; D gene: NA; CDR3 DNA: TGTGCCAGCAGCCGGACAAGGCCAGAGGCTTTCTTT; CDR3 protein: CASSRTRPEAFF
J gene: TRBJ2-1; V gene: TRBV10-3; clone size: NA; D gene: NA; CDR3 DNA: TGTGCCATCAGTTCGGGGGGCCTCTCCTACAATGAGCAGTTCTTC; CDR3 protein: CAISSGGLSYNEQFF
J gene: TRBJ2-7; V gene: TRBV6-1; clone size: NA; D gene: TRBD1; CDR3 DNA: TGTGCCAGCAGTAGGACAGGGATCTACGAGCAGTACTTC; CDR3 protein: CASSRTGIYEQYF